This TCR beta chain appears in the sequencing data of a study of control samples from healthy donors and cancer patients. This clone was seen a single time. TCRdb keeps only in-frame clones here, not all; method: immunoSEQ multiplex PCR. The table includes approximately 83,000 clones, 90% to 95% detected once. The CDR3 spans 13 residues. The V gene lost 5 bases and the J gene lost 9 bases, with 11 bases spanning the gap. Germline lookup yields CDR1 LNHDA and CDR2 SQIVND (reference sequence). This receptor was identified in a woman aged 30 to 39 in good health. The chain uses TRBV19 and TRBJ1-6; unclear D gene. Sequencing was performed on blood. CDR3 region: CASSPTLGSPLHF. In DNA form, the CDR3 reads TGTGCCAGTAGTCCAACATTAGGTTCACCCCTCCACTTT. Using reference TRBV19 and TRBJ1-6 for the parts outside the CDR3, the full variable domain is DGGITQSPKYLFRKEGQNVTLSCEQNLNHDAMYWYRQDPGQGLRLIYYSQIVNDFQKGDIAEGYSVSREKKESFPLTVTSAQKNPTAFYLCASSPTLGSPLHFGNGTRLTVT.